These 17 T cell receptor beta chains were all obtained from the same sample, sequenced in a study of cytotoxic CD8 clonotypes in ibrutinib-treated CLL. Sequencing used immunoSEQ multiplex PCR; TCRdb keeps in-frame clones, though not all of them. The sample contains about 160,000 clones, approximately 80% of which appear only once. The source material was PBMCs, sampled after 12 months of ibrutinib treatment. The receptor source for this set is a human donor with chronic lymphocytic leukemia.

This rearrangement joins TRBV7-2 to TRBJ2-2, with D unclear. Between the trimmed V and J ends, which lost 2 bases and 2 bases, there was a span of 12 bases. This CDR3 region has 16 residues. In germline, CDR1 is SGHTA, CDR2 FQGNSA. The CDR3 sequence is CASSLFRTSNTGELFF. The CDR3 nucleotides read TGTGCCAGCAGCTTATTTCGCACATCTAACACCGGGGAGCTGTTTTTT.

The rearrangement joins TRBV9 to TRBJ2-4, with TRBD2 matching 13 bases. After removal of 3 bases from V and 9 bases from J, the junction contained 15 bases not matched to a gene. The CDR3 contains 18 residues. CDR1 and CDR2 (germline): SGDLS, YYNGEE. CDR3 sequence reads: CASSDTSGRADLLSIQYF. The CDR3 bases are TGTGCCAGCAGCGATACTAGCGGGAGGGCCGATCTGTTGAGCATTCAGTACTTC.

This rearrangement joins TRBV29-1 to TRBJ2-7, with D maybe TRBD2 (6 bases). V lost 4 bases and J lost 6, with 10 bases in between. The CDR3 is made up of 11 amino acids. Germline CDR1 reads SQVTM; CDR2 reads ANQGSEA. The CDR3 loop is CSVVTSREQYF. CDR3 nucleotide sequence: TGCAGCGTTGTGACTAGTCGCGAGCAGTACTTC.

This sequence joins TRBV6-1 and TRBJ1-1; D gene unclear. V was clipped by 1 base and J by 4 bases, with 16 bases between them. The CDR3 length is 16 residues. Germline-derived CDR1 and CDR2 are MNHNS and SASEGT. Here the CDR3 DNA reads TGTGCCAGCAGTGAAGAGAATCAATTACCGGGCACTGAAGCTTTCTTT. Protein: CASSEENQLPGTEAFF.

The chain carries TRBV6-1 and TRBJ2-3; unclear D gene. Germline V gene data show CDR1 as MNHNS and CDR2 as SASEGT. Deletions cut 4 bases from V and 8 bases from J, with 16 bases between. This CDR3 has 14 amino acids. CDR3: CASSVGQSAGTQYF. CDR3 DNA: TGTGCCAGCAGTGTAGGGCAGTCAGCCGGTACGCAGTATTTT.

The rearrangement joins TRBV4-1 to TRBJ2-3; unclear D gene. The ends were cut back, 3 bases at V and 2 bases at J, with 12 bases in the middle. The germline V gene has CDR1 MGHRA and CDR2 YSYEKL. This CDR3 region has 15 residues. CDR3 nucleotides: TGCGCCAGCAGCCAGCTGAGGTCATACACAGATACGCAGTATTTT. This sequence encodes CASSQLRSYTDTQYF.

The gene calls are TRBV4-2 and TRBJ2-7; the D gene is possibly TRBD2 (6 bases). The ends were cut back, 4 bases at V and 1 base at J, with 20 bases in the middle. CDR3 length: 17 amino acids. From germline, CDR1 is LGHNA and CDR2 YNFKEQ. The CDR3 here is CASSLQGSGGVSYEQYF. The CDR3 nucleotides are TGTGCCAGCAGCCTTCAAGGATCCGGGGGTGTGTCCTACGAGCAGTACTTC.

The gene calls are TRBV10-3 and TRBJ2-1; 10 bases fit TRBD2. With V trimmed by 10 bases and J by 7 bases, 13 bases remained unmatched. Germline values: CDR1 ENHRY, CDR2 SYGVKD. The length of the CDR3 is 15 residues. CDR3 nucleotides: TGTGCCACCCTGTCCGGGACTAGCGTAAGTAATGAGCAGTTCTTC. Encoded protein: CATLSGTSVSNEQFF.

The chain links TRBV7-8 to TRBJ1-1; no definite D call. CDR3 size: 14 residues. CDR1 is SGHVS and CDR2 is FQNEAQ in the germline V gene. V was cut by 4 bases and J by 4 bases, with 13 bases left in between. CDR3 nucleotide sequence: TGTGCCAGCAGCTCCACAGAAGTGGGCACTGAAGCTTTCTTT. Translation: CASSSTEVGTEAFF. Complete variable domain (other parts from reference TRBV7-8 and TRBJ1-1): GAGVSQSPRYKVAKRGQDVALRCDPISGHVSLFWYQQALGQGPEFLTYFQNEAQLDKSGLPSDRFFAERPEGSVSTLKIQRTQQEDSAVYLCASSSTEVGTEAFFGQGTRLTVV.

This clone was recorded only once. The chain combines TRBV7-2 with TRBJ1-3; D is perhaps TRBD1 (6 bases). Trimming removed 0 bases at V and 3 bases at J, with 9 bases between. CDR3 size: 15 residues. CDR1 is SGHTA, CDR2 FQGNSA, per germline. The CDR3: CASSLARGGGNTIYF. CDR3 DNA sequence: TGTGCCAGCAGCTTAGCCAGGGGAGGTGGAAACACCATATATTTT.

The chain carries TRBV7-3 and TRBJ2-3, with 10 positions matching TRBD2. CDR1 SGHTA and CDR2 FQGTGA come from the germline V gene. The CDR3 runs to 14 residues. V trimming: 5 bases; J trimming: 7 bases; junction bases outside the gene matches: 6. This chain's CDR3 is CASSPRTSGNTQYF. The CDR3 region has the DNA TGTGCCAGCAGCCCGCGGACTAGCGGAAATACGCAGTATTTT.

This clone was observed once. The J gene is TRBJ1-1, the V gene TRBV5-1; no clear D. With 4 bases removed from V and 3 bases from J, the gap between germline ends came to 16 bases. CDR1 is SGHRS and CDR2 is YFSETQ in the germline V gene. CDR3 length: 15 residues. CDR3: CASSPDYSGYTEAFF. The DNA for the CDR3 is TGCGCCAGCAGCCCGGATTACAGTGGGTACACTGAAGCTTTCTTT.

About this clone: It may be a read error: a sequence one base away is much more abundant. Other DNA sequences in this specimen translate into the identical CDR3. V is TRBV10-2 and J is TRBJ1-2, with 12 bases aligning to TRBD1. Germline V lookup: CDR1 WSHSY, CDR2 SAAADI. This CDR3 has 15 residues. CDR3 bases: TGCGCCAGCAACCCGGGACAGGGGGCTAACTATGGTTACACCTTC. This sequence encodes CASNPGQGANYGYTF.

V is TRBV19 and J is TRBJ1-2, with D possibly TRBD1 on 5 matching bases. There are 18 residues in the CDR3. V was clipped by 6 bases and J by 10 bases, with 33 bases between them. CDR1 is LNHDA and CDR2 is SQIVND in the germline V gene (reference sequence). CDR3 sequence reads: CASSYAPFDSQLTLTYTF. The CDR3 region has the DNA TGTGCCAGTAGCTATGCTCCCTTCGACAGCCAGTTAACTTTGACCTACACCTTC. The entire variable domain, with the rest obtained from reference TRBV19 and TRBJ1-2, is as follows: DGGITQSPKYLFRKEGQNVTLSCEQNLNHDAMYWYRQDPGQGLRLIYYSQIVNDFQKGDIAEGYSVSREKKESFPLTVTSAQKNPTAFYLCASSYAPFDSQLTLTYTFGSGTRLTVV.

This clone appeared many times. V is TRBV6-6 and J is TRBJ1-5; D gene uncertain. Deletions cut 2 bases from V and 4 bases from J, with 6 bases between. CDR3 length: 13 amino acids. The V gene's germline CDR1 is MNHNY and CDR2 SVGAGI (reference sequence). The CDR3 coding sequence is TGTGCCAGCAGTTACGGCAGGAATCAGCCCCAGCATTTT. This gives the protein CASSYGRNQPQHF.

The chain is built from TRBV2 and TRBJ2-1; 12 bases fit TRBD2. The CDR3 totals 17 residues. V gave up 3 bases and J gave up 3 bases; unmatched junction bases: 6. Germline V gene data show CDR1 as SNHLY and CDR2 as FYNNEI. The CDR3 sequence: CASSDPTSGRLYNEQFF. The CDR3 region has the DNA TGTGCCAGCAGTGACCCAACTAGCGGGAGGCTCTACAATGAGCAGTTCTTC. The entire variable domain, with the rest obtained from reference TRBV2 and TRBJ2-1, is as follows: EPEVTQTPSHQVTQMGQEVILRCVPISNHLYFYWYRQILGQKVEFLVSFYNNEISEKSEIFDDQFSVERPDGSNFTLKIRSTKLEDSAMYFCASSDPTSGRLYNEQFFGPGTRLTVL.

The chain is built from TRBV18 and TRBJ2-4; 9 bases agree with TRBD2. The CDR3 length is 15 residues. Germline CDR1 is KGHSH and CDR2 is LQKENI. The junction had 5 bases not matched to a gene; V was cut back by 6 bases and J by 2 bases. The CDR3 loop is CASSPAGGTKNIQYF. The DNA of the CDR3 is TGTGCCAGCTCCCCGGCGGGAGGGACCAAAAACATTCAGTACTTC.